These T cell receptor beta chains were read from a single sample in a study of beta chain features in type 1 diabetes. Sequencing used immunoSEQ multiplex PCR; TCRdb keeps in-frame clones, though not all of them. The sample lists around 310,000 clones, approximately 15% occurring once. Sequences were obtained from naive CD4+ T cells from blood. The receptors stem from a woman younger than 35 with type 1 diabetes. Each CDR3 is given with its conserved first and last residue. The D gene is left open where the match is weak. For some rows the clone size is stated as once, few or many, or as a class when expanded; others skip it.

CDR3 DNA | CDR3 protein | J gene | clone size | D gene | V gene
TGCGCCAGCAGCTTGGCTAGCCGAGAGACCCAGTACTTC | CASSLASRETQYF | TRBJ2-5 | - | - | TRBV5-1
TGTGCCAGTAGTATGGGGATCGGCGGGCAGTTTTACAATGAGCAGTTCTTC | CASSMGIGGQFYNEQFF | TRBJ2-1 | - | - | TRBV19
TGTGCCAGCAAAGGTAGGGGGCTTCGAAGAAACATTCAGTACTTC | CASKGRGLRRNIQYF | TRBJ2-4 | - | TRBD1 | TRBV28
TGTGCCAGCAGCTCGAAAGTGACAGGGATCAACACCGGGGAGCTGTTTTTT | CASSSKVTGINTGELFF | TRBJ2-2 | few | TRBD1 | TRBV7-2
TGCGCCAGCAGCTACGGGAACTCCTTACCTAACTATGGCTACACCTTC | CASSYGNSLPNYGYTF | TRBJ1-2 | - | - | TRBV5-1
TGCGCCAGCAGCTTGGGACCGGGACAGGGGAACTACGAGCAGTACTTC | CASSLGPGQGNYEQYF | TRBJ2-7 | few | TRBD1 | TRBV5-1
TGTGCCTGGAACTCCCAGGGCGACAATGAGCAGTTCTTC | CAWNSQGDNEQFF | TRBJ2-1 | - | - | TRBV30
TGTGCCAGTTTTGGGCAGGATTTCTACGAGCAGTACTTC | CASFGQDFYEQYF | TRBJ2-7 | - | - | TRBV28
TGTGCCAGCAGCGTCCTCGCTGGGCCTATGCAGTTCTTC | CASSVLAGPMQFF | TRBJ2-1 | few | - | TRBV9
TGTGCCAGCAGCTTATTCGGGGGCACAGATACGCAGTATTTT | CASSLFGGTDTQYF | TRBJ2-3 | few | - | TRBV7-9
TGCAGCGTTGGAGCAGGTGCCGGGAGAGGGAATGAGCAGTTCTTC | CSVGAGAGRGNEQFF | TRBJ2-1 | few | - | TRBV29-1
TGTGCCAGCAGTGACTTACAGGGGCCCAATCAGCCCCAGCATTTT | CASSDLQGPNQPQHF | TRBJ1-5 | - | TRBD1 | TRBV27
TGTGCCAGCAGCTTAGGCGGGAGGGTAGGAGAGACCCAGTACTTC | CASSLGGRVGETQYF | TRBJ2-5 | few | TRBD2 | TRBV7-2
TGTGCCAGCAGTCCCCAGGGGGCGAACACCGGGGAGCTGTTTTTT | CASSPQGANTGELFF | TRBJ2-2 | few | TRBD1 | TRBV6-5
TGCGCCAGCAGCTTGGAGGGACTTCTTGAAGCTTTCTTT | CASSLEGLLEAFF | TRBJ1-1 | - | - | TRBV5-1
TGTGCCAGCTCACCCCGGGACAGGAGCACAGATACGCAGTATTTT | CASSPRDRSTDTQYF | TRBJ2-3 | few | TRBD1 | TRBV18
TGTGCCAGCAGCTTGGGACTAGCGGGAGGCGCAGATACGCAGTATTTT | CASSLGLAGGADTQYF | TRBJ2-3 | few | TRBD2 | TRBV9
TGTGCCAGCAGCCAAGAATTGAGCTCCTACGAGCAGTACTTC | CASSQELSSYEQYF | TRBJ2-7 | - | - | TRBV4-2
TGTGCCTGGAGTCCCGTGCTGACTAGCGGGAGAGTTCATACGCAGTATTTT | CAWSPVLTSGRVHTQYF | TRBJ2-3 | few | TRBD2 | TRBV30
TGTGCCAGCAGCCCCAGGGAAGCCAATGAGCAGTTCTTC | CASSPREANEQFF | TRBJ2-1 | few | - | TRBV7-2
TGTGCCAGCACCCCGGGACTAGCCTCCAATGAGCAGTTCTTC | CASTPGLASNEQFF | TRBJ2-1 | - | TRBD2 | TRBV6-5
TGCGCCAGCAGCTTAAACGTCCTTGGGGAGACTGAAGCTTTCTTT | CASSLNVLGETEAFF | TRBJ1-1 | - | - | TRBV5-1
TGTGCCAGCAGTTCGTTACAGGGACCCGGGGAGCTGTTTTTT | CASSSLQGPGELFF | TRBJ2-2 | few | - | TRBV11-2
TGTGCCAGCAGCTTCACGGGAGTGGCAGTCTACGAGCAGTACTTC | CASSFTGVAVYEQYF | TRBJ2-7 | few | - | TRBV7-9
TGTGCCAGCAGCTCCAAAGCGGGAGGAGAGACCCAGTACTTC | CASSSKAGGETQYF | TRBJ2-5 | few | TRBD2 | TRBV5-6
TGTGCCAGCAGGTCAGGACCACAGGGGGCGATCACTGAAGCTTTCTTT | CASRSGPQGAITEAFF | TRBJ1-1 | - | TRBD1 | TRBV11-2
TGCAGCGGAGGACAGGAGAGCACAGATACGCAGTATTTT | CSGGQESTDTQYF | TRBJ2-3 | few | TRBD1 | TRBV29-1
TGTGCCAGCAGCGGGGGACTAGCGGGCCACAATGAGCAGTTCTTC | CASSGGLAGHNEQFF | TRBJ2-1 | - | TRBD2 | TRBV5-4
TGTGCCAGCAGTCAGGACAGGAACACTGAAGCTTTCTTT | CASSQDRNTEAFF | TRBJ1-1 | few | - | TRBV2